These 31 T cell receptor beta chains came from one sample sequenced in a study of blood T cell repertoires in COVID-19. Assay: immunoSEQ multiplex PCR; the TCRdb copy retains only in-frame clones and omits some. The sample carries tens of thousands of clones, almost 90% recorded once. Sequencing was performed on peripheral blood. The receptors shown here come from a woman older than 75 with active or convalescent COVID-19.

The V call is TRBV3-1 (or the pseudogene TRBV3-2), the J call TRBJ2-7; the match to TRBD2 covers 16 bases. Germline-derived CDR1 and CDR2 are LGHDT and YNNKEL (reference sequence). Unmatched junction bases numbered 18, after V lost 4 bases and J lost 3 bases. The CDR3 consists of 21 residues. CDR3 sequence: CASSRPLIPGTSGRGSYEQYF. The DNA of the CDR3 is TGTGCCAGCAGCCGACCACTTATACCCGGGACTAGCGGGAGGGGGAGCTACGAGCAGTACTTC.

The chain joins TRBV18 to TRBJ2-7; possibly TRBD1 for D (6 bases). Germline assignment: CDR1 KGHSH and CDR2 LQKENI. The CDR3 length is 14 residues. The V and J ends lost 5 bases and 3 bases respectively, with 14 bases between them. CDR3 nucleotides: TGTGCCAGCTCATTAAGACGACAGGACTACGAGCAGTACTTC. Its translation: CASSLRRQDYEQYF.

V gene TRBV28 combines with J gene TRBJ1-1; weak D call: TRBD1 (6 bases). Germline loops: CDR1 MDHEN, CDR2 SYDVKM. V was cut by 5 bases and J by 5 bases, with 24 bases left in between. This CDR3 is built from 17 residues. Here the CDR3 DNA reads TGTGCCAGCAGTCGGCTATGGGACACCTATCAAGTTACTGAAGCTTTCTTT. It specifies CASSRLWDTYQVTEAFF.

V usage is TRBV2 and J usage is TRBJ1-4; D is possibly TRBD1 (5 bases). Trimming took 1 base from V and 6 from J, leaving 12 bases between them. Germline assignment: CDR1 SNHLY and CDR2 FYNNEI. CDR3 size: 15 residues. The DNA of the CDR3 is TGTGCCAGCAGTGAAGACCAGGGTATATATGAAAAACTGTTTTTT. Amino acids: CASSEDQGIYEKLFF.

About this clone: Other DNA variants within this sample encode the same CDR3. V is TRBV28 and J is TRBJ1-2; no firm D call. CDR3 size: 11 residues. CDR1 is MDHEN, CDR2 SYDVKM, per germline. V was cut by 6 bases and J by 1 base, with 3 bases left in between. In DNA form, the CDR3 reads TGTGCCAGCAGCGGTAACTATGGCTACACCTTC. It specifies CASSGNYGYTF.

The chain combines TRBV18 with TRBJ2-5, with 8 bases that match TRBD1. The trim removed 2 bases at V and 5 bases at J, leaving 4 bases unmatched. This CDR3 contains 14 residues. Germline CDR1 KGHSH, CDR2 LQKENI. CDR3 region: CASSPMTGVETQYF. CDR3 DNA sequence: TGTGCCAGCTCACCAATGACAGGGGTGGAGACCCAGTACTTC.

V gene TRBV11-2 combines with J gene TRBJ2-2, with D perhaps matching TRBD1 (6 bases). V lost 1 base and J 5 bases, leaving 8 bases between the germline ends. This CDR3 spans 14 amino acids. The germline V gene encodes CDR1 SGHAT and CDR2 FQNNGV. The CDR3 reads CASSLGQVTGELFF. The CDR3 DNA reads TGTGCCAGCAGCTTAGGACAGGTGACCGGGGAGCTGTTTTTT.

The chain links TRBV5-1 to TRBJ1-1; D is perhaps TRBD1 (5 bases). Between the trimmed V and J ends, which lost 0 bases and 2 bases, there was a span of 11 bases. The CDR3 sequence is 15 residues long. Per germline, CDR1 SGHRS and CDR2 YFSETQ. Written as DNA, the CDR3 is TGCGCCAGCAGCTTGGCCTCGGGGGGTAACACTGAAGCTTTCTTT. It specifies CASSLASGGNTEAFF.

The V call is TRBV5-6, the J call TRBJ1-1; D is possibly TRBD1 (6 bases). Germline CDR1 reads SGHDT; CDR2 reads YYEEEE. Trimming pared 4 bases from V and 7 bases from J, leaving 17 bases between. The CDR3 contains 14 residues. In DNA, the CDR3 is TGTGCCAGCAGCCGTGAGAACAGGGTTAGTGAAGCTTTCTTT. Its protein product is CASSRENRVSEAFF.

The chain employs TRBV19 and TRBJ1-1; TRBD1 is a possible D gene (5 bases). The length of the CDR3 is 15 residues. V lost 4 bases to trimming and J lost 1 base, with 13 bases between them. The V gene's germline CDR1 is LNHDA and CDR2 SQIVND (reference sequence). The CDR3 DNA is TGTGCCAGTAGTAGGGGCGACCTGAGGAACACTGAAGCTTTCTTT. The encoded protein is CASSRGDLRNTEAFF.

The J gene is TRBJ2-3, the V gene TRBV10-3; 7 nucleotides line up with TRBD1. Looked up from germline, CDR1 is ENHRY and CDR2 is SYGVKD. The CDR3 runs to 16 residues. The junction had 5 bases not matched to a gene; V was cut back by 2 bases and J by 0 bases. The CDR3 loop is CAISEPTGRSTDTQYF. CDR3 DNA sequence: TGTGCCATCAGTGAGCCGACAGGGAGAAGCACAGATACGCAGTATTTT.

The chain combines TRBV25-1 with TRBJ1-4; 7 nucleotides align to TRBD1. CDR1 MGHDK and CDR2 SYGVNS come from the germline V gene. Germline trimming cut 11 bases from V and 6 bases from J; bases unmatched to any gene: 15. This CDR3 is built from 15 residues. CDR3 nucleotides: TGTGCCGCCGGCATTACCAGGGGGAGAGATGAAAAACTGTTTTTT. This codes for CAAGITRGRDEKLFF.

CDR3 in DNA: TGTGCCAGCAGCTTGAGAATCGGGACAGGGGTTTCTGGGGCCAACGTCCTGACTTTC. Protein product: CASSLRIGTGVSGANVLTF. This chain links TRBV7-2 with TRBJ2-6, with 10 bases aligning to TRBD1. Per germline, CDR1 SGHTA and CDR2 FQGNSA. This CDR3 has 19 amino acids. J lost 1 base, V lost 3 bases, and 9 bases had no gene match.

This clone was observed many times. J is TRBJ2-7 and V is TRBV27, with D possibly TRBD1 on 6 matching bases. The CDR3 has 18 residues. The germline gives CDR1 MNHEY, CDR2 SMNVEV (reference sequence). The V end lost 6 bases, the J end lost 3 bases, and 27 bases lay between the germline ends. In DNA, the CDR3 is TGTGCCAGCAGCCACCGCCACCCCCGACAGGACACGTACTACGAGCAGTACTTC. Translating gives CASSHRHPRQDTYYEQYF.

This clone was picked up a small number of times. This rearrangement joins TRBV7-2 to TRBJ2-5; D perhaps matches TRBD2 (6 bases). Germline assignment: CDR1 SGHTA and CDR2 FQGNSA. V was shortened by 8 bases and J by 2 bases, with 21 bases between the two germline ends. CDR3 length: 16 residues. The CDR3 DNA reads as TGTGCCAGCGCAGCCCAAGGAGGGAGGAATCAAGAGACCCAGTACTTC. This codes for CASAAQGGRNQETQYF.

The chain has TRBV9 and TRBJ2-1; 8 nucleotides agree with TRBD2. Looked up from germline, CDR1 is SGDLS and CDR2 is YYNGEE. Unmatched junction bases numbered 4, after V lost 0 bases and J lost 8 bases. CDR3 length: 14 amino acids. CDR3 nucleotides: TGTGCCAGCAGCGTAGAGGGACTAGTCCATGAGCAGTTCTTC. Protein sequence: CASSVEGLVHEQFF.

This rearrangement joins TRBV11-2 to TRBJ2-1; tentatively, D is TRBD2 (7 bases). Per the germline V gene, CDR1 is SGHAT and CDR2 is FQNNGV. The CDR3 extends over 14 amino acids. Trimming removed 3 bases at V and 9 bases at J, with 15 bases between. The CDR3 DNA sequence: TGTGCCAGCAGCTTGAGTCGGGGGGCGGGTGAGCAGTTCTTC. The encoded protein is CASSLSRGAGEQFF.

V is TRBV27 and J is TRBJ1-2; 9 bases map to TRBD1. Trimming removed 3 bases from V and 3 bases from J; junction bases left unmatched: 8. The CDR3 loop spans 16 amino acids. Germline lookup yields CDR1 MNHEY and CDR2 SMNVEV (reference sequence). The CDR3 loop reads CASSLTGTGTDYGYTF. CDR3 coding DNA: TGTGCCAGCAGTTTGACCGGGACAGGGACCGACTATGGCTACACCTTC.

J is TRBJ2-7 and V is TRBV4-3; 8 nucleotides agree with TRBD1. The length of the CDR3 is 14 residues. Germline trimming cut 2 bases from V and 3 bases from J; bases unmatched to any gene: 3. CDR1 and CDR2 (germline): LGHNA, YSLEER. The chain's CDR3 is CASSQSDRDYEQYF. CDR3 DNA sequence: TGCGCCAGCAGCCAATCGGACAGGGACTACGAGCAGTACTTC.

The chain has TRBV6-2 or TRBV6-3 and TRBJ1-2, with a possible D match to TRBD1 (5 bases). This CDR3 has 16 amino acids. Per the germline V gene, CDR1 is MNHEY and CDR2 is SVGEGT. V was clipped by 6 bases and J by 9 bases, with 26 bases between them. For the CDR3, the DNA is TGTGCCAGCAGCCCAACCGGACAAGCCCGCCGCGTAAGCTACACCTTC. This sequence encodes CASSPTGQARRVSYTF.

The genes are TRBV5-1 and TRBJ2-1, with TRBD2 matching over 11 bases. The CDR3 is 16 residues long. V shed 4 bases and J 2 bases; nucleotides not matched to a gene: 5. Germline CDR1 is SGHRS and CDR2 is YFSETQ. The CDR3 region has the DNA TGCGCCAGCAGCACCGGACTAGCGGGCGCCTACAATGAGCAGTTCTTC. Translated, it gives CASSTGLAGAYNEQFF.

The chain is built from TRBV27 and TRBJ1-1; D unclear. The CDR3 loop spans 16 amino acids. Germline-derived CDR1 and CDR2 are MNHEY and SMNVEV (reference sequence). V lost 0 bases, J lost 3 bases, and 14 bases lay in between. CDR3 residues: CASSLSAPRSHTEAFF. The DNA of the CDR3 is TGTGCCAGCAGTTTATCAGCGCCACGATCTCACACTGAAGCTTTCTTT.

The chain links TRBV6-5 to TRBJ1-6; D might be TRBD1 (5 bases). Deletions cut 5 bases from V and 9 bases from J, with 11 bases between. Germline V lookup: CDR1 MNHEY, CDR2 SVGAGI. The CDR3 has 13 amino acids. CDR3 sequence: CASSPQGGSPLHF. The CDR3 DNA sequence: TGTGCCAGCAGTCCGCAGGGAGGTTCACCCCTCCACTTT.

As to this clone: One end of the junction does not line up with germline, which may come from a read error. The chain couples TRBV3-1 (or the pseudogene TRBV3-2) to TRBJ1-2; D gene unclear. The germline V gene encodes CDR1 LGHDT and CDR2 YNNKEL (reference sequence). The CDR3 is 15 residues long. CDR3 residues: CASSQVLTGNHGYTF. CDR3 coding DNA: TGTGCCAGCAGCCAAGTGTTGACGGGTAACCATGGCTACACCTTC.

This chain links TRBV10-2 with TRBJ2-2; 10 bases fit TRBD2. With V trimmed by 7 bases and J by 3 bases, 8 bases remained unmatched. The germline CDR1 and CDR2 sequences are WSHSY and SAAADI. The CDR3 is 16 residues long. The CDR3 region is CASNQREGHDTGELFF. For the CDR3, the DNA is TGCGCCAGCAACCAGCGGGAGGGCCACGACACCGGGGAGCTGTTTTTT.

The chain employs TRBV4-3 and TRBJ2-1; 7 bases map to TRBD1. The germline gives CDR1 LGHNA, CDR2 YSLEER. The CDR3 sequence is 14 residues long. V gave up 1 base and J gave up 8 bases; unmatched junction bases: 5. The DNA for the CDR3 is TGCGCCAGCAGCCAAGTAGACAGGGACGATGAGCAGTTCTTC. Translation: CASSQVDRDDEQFF.

This rearrangement joins TRBV28 to TRBJ1-2; 7 bases are shared with TRBD1. Losses at the gene ends were 4 bases for V and 8 bases for J; bases not matched to a gene: 7. The germline CDR1 and CDR2 sequences are MDHEN and SYDVKM. The CDR3 consists of 13 residues. Written as DNA, the CDR3 is TGTGCCAGCAGTTCAGGACAGGATCTAGGCTACACCTTC. Its protein is CASSSGQDLGYTF.

This chain connects TRBV2 to TRBJ2-4; 7 bases map to TRBD1. This CDR3 has 14 residues. V was pared by 4 bases and J by 5 bases, with 5 bases of the junction left unmatched. The germline gives CDR1 SNHLY, CDR2 FYNNEI. CDR3 sequence (DNA): TGTGCCAGCAGTGTACAGGGGTTCGAAAACATTCAGTACTTC. As protein: CASSVQGFENIQYF.

V usage is TRBV5-1 and J usage is TRBJ2-1; D is perhaps TRBD2 (6 bases). Germline values: CDR1 SGHRS, CDR2 YFSETQ. Trimming stripped 4 bases from V and 0 bases from J, with 11 bases between. The CDR3 runs 15 residues. Written as DNA, the CDR3 is TGCGCCAGCAGCCGGGACGGGAGCTCCTACAATGAGCAGTTCTTC. It specifies CASSRDGSSYNEQFF.

Concerning this clone: At the DNA level, this CDR3 is encoded by other sequences in the same sample as well. The chain carries TRBV18 and TRBJ2-7; D is unresolved. This CDR3 has 13 amino acids. V gave up 2 bases and J gave up 0 bases, with 5 bases separating them. The germline V gene encodes CDR1 KGHSH and CDR2 LQKENI. The CDR3 DNA reads as TGTGCCAGCTCACCATCGAGCTCCTACGAGCAGTACTTC. This sequence encodes CASSPSSSYEQYF.

The rearrangement uses TRBV10-3 and TRBJ2-7, with 9 bases matching TRBD1. CDR3 length equals 14 residues. Germline loops: CDR1 ENHRY, CDR2 SYGVKD. Trimming took 7 bases from V and 3 from J; bases not matched to a gene: 7. CDR3 region: CAIKAGQGGYEQYF. Written as DNA, the CDR3 is TGTGCCATCAAGGCGGGACAGGGTGGCTACGAGCAGTACTTC.